A single sample gave rise to the 8 T cell receptor beta chains below, sequenced in a study of control samples from healthy donors and cancer patients. Sequenced by immunoSEQ multiplex PCR; TCRdb stores in-frame clones only, minus some. Counted here are 65,000 to 85,000 clones, around 87% occurring once; the ten biggest clones make up approximately 2.3%. Input material: PBMCs. The receptors shown here come from a woman between 50 and 59 years old with head and neck cancer.

The V and J genes are TRBV6-5 and TRBJ2-4, with a weak D call TRBD2 (6 bases). Between the trimmed V and J ends, which lost 6 bases and 1 base, there was a span of 13 bases. Germline V gene data show CDR1 as MNHEY and CDR2 as SVGAGI. The CDR3 loop spans 15 amino acids. The CDR3 loop is CASSTQRGAKNIQYF. CDR3 in DNA: TGTGCCAGCAGCACACAACGGGGGGCCAAAAACATTCAGTACTTC.

The V call is TRBV6-6, the J call TRBJ2-7; 9 nucleotides agree with TRBD1. Germline V CDR1 and CDR2: MNHNY, SVGAGI (reference sequence). V was pared by 10 bases and J by 2 bases, with 9 bases of the junction left unmatched. This CDR3 region has 14 residues. CDR3 in amino acids: CATSPGTGPYEQYF. CDR3 bases: TGTGCCACCTCCCCCGGGACAGGGCCCTACGAGCAGTACTTC.

V is TRBV6-1 and J is TRBJ1-4; D call uncertain. Germline CDR1 reads MNHNS; CDR2 reads SASEGT. The CDR3 runs 13 residues. V gave up 3 bases and J gave up 8 bases, with 10 bases separating them. The CDR3 nucleotides read TGTGCCAGCAGTGAGGGGTCACTCGAAAAACTGTTTTTT. Translation gives CASSEGSLEKLFF.

J is TRBJ2-7 and V is TRBV11-2, with a possible D match to TRBD2 (5 bases). The length of the CDR3 is 18 residues. Trimming pared 1 base from V and 0 bases from J, leaving 19 bases between. From germline, CDR1 is SGHAT and CDR2 FQNNGV. In nucleotides, the CDR3 is TGTGCCAGCAGCTTAGTCCCCCCTGTTGGGAGCCCCTCCTACGAGCAGTACTTC. Its protein product is CASSLVPPVGSPSYEQYF.

The V gene is TRBV10-1, the J gene TRBJ2-7, with 10 bases identical to TRBD1. V shed 5 bases and J 7 bases; nucleotides not matched to a gene: 8. Germline CDR1 and CDR2: WNHNN and SYGVQD (reference sequence). This CDR3 contains 14 residues. DNA of the CDR3: TGCGCCAGCAGTAGGGGACAGGGGTCGAGAGAGCAGTACTTC. Encoded protein: CASSRGQGSREQYF.

The CDR3 sequence: CASSFPSVRSGGSYEQYF. The CDR3 DNA sequence: TGTGCCAGCAGTTTTCCCTCGGTGAGAAGCGGCGGTTCCTACGAGCAGTACTTC. The V gene is TRBV28, the J gene TRBJ2-7; perhaps TRBD2 as D (5 bases). The V gene lost 3 bases and the J gene lost 1 base, with 22 bases spanning the gap. Looked up from germline, CDR1 is MDHEN and CDR2 is SYDVKM. The CDR3 runs 18 residues. Using reference TRBV28 and TRBJ2-7 for the parts outside the CDR3, the full variable domain is DVKVTQSSRYLVKRTGEKVFLECVQDMDHENMFWYRQDPGLGLRLIYFSYDVKMKEKGDIPEGYSVSREKKERFSLILESASTNQTSMYLCASSFPSVRSGGSYEQYFGPGTRLTVT.

The V gene is TRBV3-1 (or the pseudogene TRBV3-2), the J gene TRBJ1-2, with a possible D match to TRBD1 (6 bases). The CDR3 sequence is 16 residues long. Germline-derived CDR1 and CDR2 are LGHDT and YNNKEL (reference sequence). The V and J ends lost 0 bases and 8 bases respectively, with 19 bases between them. As DNA, the CDR3 is TGTGCCAGCAGCCAAGATTGGCAGGGGCAAGGTGGGGGCTACACCTTC. Its protein is CASSQDWQGQGGGYTF.

The chain recombines TRBV6-2 or TRBV6-3 with TRBJ2-7; D is possibly TRBD2 (5 bases). This CDR3 is built from 12 residues. CDR1 is MNHEY, CDR2 SVGEGT, per germline. Trimming shortened V by 5 bases and J by 7 bases, and 12 bases separated the two germline ends. Here the CDR3 DNA reads TGTGCCAGCAGTACCATCACGGGGGAGCAGTACTTC. Translation: CASSTITGEQYF.